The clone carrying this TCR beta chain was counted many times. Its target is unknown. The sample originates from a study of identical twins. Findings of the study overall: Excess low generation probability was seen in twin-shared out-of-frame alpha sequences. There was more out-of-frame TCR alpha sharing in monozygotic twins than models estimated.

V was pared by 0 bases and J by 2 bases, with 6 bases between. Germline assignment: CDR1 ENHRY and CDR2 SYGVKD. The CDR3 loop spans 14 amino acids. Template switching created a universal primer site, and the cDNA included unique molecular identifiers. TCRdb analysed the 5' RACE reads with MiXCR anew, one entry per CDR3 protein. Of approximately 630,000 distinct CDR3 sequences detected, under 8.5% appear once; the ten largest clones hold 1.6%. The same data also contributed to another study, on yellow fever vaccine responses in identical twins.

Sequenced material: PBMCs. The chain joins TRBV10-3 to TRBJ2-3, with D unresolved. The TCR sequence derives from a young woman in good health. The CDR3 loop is CAISESSVTDTQYF. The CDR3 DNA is TGTGCCATCAGTGAGTCTTCCGTCACAGATACGCAGTATTTT.